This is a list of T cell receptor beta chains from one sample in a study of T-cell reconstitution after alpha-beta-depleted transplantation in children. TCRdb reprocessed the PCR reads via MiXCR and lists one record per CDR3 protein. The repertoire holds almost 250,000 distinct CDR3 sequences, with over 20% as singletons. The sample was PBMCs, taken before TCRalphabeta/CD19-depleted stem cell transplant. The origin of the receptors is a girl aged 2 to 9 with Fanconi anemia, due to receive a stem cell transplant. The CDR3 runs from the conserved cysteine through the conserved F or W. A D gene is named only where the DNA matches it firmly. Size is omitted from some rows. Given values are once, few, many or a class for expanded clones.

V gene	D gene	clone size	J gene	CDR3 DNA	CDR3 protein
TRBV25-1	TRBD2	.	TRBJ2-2	TGTGCCAGCACTGGACTAGCGGGGACCGGGGAGCTGTTTTTT	CASTGLAGTGELFF
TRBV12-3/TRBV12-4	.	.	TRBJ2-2	TGTGCCAGCACTTTAGTCGGGGGTCCGCTCACCGGGGAGCTGTTTTTT	CASTLVGGPLTGELFF
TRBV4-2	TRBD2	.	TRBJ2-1	TGTGCCAGCAGCCAGACCGGGACTAACTACAATGAGCAGTTCTTC	CASSQTGTNYNEQFF
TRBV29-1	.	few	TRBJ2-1	TGCAGCGTAGCGAGGAGGGTTGCGGACAATGAGCAGTTCTTC	CSVARRVADNEQFF
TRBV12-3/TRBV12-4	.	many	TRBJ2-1	TGTGCCAGCTGGGTTTCTTACAATGAGCAGTTCTTC	CASWVSYNEQFF
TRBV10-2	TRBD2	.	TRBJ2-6	TGCGCCGTCTCCGGAGGACTAGCGGGAGCTGGGGCCAACGTCCTGACTTTC	CAVSGGLAGAGANVLTF
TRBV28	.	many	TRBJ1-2	TGTGCCAGCAGTAAAGGCGGCTATGGCTACACCTTC	CASSKGGYGYTF
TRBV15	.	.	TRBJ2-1	TGTGCCACCAGAGGCCCCTTCTCCTACAATGAGCAGTTCTTC	CATRGPFSYNEQFF
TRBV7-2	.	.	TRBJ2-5	TGTGCCAGCAGCATCCGTTCAAGCGGGCAGTCGTTGGTGACCCAGTACTTC	CASSIRSSGQSLVTQYF
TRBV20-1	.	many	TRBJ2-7	TGCAGTGCTATAACGGAGGGGGTCCACTACGAGCAGTACTTC	CSAITEGVHYEQYF
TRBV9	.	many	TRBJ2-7	TGTGCCAGCAGCGTTGGGACTTCGCTACCCTACGAGCAGTACTTC	CASSVGTSLPYEQYF
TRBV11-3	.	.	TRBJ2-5	TGTGCCAGCAGCGCTTACGGGGGGCCCGAAGAGACCCAGTACTTC	CASSAYGGPEETQYF
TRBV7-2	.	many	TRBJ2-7	TGTGCCAGCAGCCCCAACTCCTACGAGCAGTACTTC	CASSPNSYEQYF
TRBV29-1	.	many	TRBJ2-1	TGCAGCGTTTTGGGAGGTTTGGGCTCCTACAATGAGCAGTTCTTC	CSVLGGLGSYNEQFF
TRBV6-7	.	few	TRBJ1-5	TGTGCCAGCAGTTACTCGAATTCGGGGCAAGAAGGCAATCAGCCCCAGCATTTT	CASSYSNSGQEGNQPQHF
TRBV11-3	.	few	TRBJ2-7	TGTGCCAGCAGCTTAAGGCGGCAGAGGACAGCCTACGAGCAGTACTTC	CASSLRRQRTAYEQYF
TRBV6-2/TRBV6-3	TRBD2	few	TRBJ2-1	TGTGCCAGCAGCCTCGGAACTAGCGTGAATGAGCAGTTCTTC	CASSLGTSVNEQFF
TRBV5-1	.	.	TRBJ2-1	TGCGCCAGCAGCTTGGTTGGCCCAAATGAGCAGTTCTTC	CASSLVGPNEQFF
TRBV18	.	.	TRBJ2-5	TGTGCCAGCTCACCACAAAGAGTTCAAGAGACCCAGTACTTC	CASSPQRVQETQYF
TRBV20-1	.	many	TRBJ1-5	TGCAGTGCGCCCGGGACAACTAAAGATCAGCCCCAGCATTTT	CSAPGTTKDQPQHF
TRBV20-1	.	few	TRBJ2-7	TGCAGTGCTAGAGGACAGGGAGGCTACGAGCAGTACTTC	CSARGQGGYEQYF
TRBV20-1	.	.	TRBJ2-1	TGCAGTGCTAAAACAGGTAGCTCCTACAATGAGCAGTTCTTC	CSAKTGSSYNEQFF
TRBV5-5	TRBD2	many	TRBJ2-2	TGTGCCAGCAGTCCCTGGCTAGCGGGAGACACCGGGGAGCTGTTTTTT	CASSPWLAGDTGELFF
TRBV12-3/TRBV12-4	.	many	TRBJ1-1	TGTGCCAGCAGCATCCTGTGGGTACAGTTCTTT	CASSILWVQFF
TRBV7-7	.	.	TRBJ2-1	TGTGCCGTCGGGGGTGTCGGCAATGAGCAGTTCTTC	CAVGGVGNEQFF
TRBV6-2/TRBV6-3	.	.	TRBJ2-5	TGTGCCAGCAGTACCTGGACAGCACAAGAGACCCAGTACTTC	CASSTWTAQETQYF
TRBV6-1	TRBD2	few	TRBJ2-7	TGTGCCAGCAGTGTGGGACTAGTCTACGAGCAGTACTTC	CASSVGLVYEQYF
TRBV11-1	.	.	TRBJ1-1	TGTGCCAGCAGCTTAGAAGGGGCGCCAGGCGAGAACACTGAAGCTTTCTTT	CASSLEGAPGENTEAFF
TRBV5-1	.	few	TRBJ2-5	TGCGCCAGCAGCTTGGGCAGAGGGGTAGAGACCCAGTACTTC	CASSLGRGVETQYF
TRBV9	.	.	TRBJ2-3	TGTGCCAGCAGCGCTAAGAGACTAGGTCTCCCCACAGATACGCAGTATTTT	CASSAKRLGLPTDTQYF
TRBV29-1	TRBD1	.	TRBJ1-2	TGCAGCGTTGATCGACAGGGCAACTATGGCTACACCTTC	CSVDRQGNYGYTF
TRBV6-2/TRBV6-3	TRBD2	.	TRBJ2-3	TGTGCCAGCAGTCCGTTACTAGCGATTAGCACAGATACGCAGTATTTT	CASSPLLAISTDTQYF
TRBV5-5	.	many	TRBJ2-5	TGTGCCAGCAGCCTATCTTCTTCCGGAGAGACCCAGTACTTC	CASSLSSSGETQYF